Included here is one T cell receptor (beta chain) sequence, with context. After removal of 1 base from V and 3 bases from J, the junction contained 3 bases not matched to a gene. Germline values: CDR1 LNHNV, CDR2 YYDKDF (reference sequence). This CDR3 has 14 amino acids. This specimen comes from a study of blood T cell repertoires in COVID-19. Study context: PBMCs, B-cell-depleted T cells, or T cells were the source of the cDNA or gDNA that made up the material.

Here immunoSEQ multiplex PCR was the method, and the copy in TCRdb shows in-frame clones only, minus some. This sample carries about 52,000 clones, roughly 90% of them seen once, and the ten largest clones take around 9%. The sample comprised peripheral blood. The TCR sequence derives from a man at least 80 years old with active or convalescent COVID-19. The genes are TRBV15 and TRBJ2-7, with 7 bases that match TRBD1. For the CDR3, the DNA is TGTGCCACCAGCAGAGGGGGACAGAGCTACGAGCAGTACTTC. It translates to CATSRGGQSYEQYF.